This T cell receptor (beta chain) was identified during a study of blood T cell repertoires in COVID-19 (dated by TCRdb to about 2020). Looking at the study overall: Collaborator samples came from the United States, Italy and Spain and covered acute and convalescent phases of COVID-19. The material from the prospective study consisted of cDNA or gDNA derived from T cells, B-cell-depleted T cells, or PBMCs. Subjects who had been exposed to COVID-19, were actively infected with it, or had recovered from it provided the deeply sampled blood TCRbeta repertoires that made up the dataset. The repertoires were released in a freely available public database meant as a resource for research on the immune response to SARS-CoV-2. Samples came from the ongoing ImmuneRACE study (first 160 participants) plus 1,254 subjects from 6 global collaborators. A de-identified subject ID, COVID-19 status, age in years and sex were almost always included in the sample metadata. HLA class I and class II types, where available, came from metadata supplied by the sample provider rather than from assay-based typing.

Measured from the cysteine to the phenylalanine, the CDR3 is 16 residues long. Of the read, only the CDR3 DNA is kept; its 48 bases are in frame from base 1. CDR1 and CDR2 (WNHNN, SYGVQD) derive from the germline V gene (reference sequence). At the junction V is shortened by 3 bases and J by 2 bases; bases outside the gene matches: 4. The immunoSEQ Assay, a bias-controlled multiplex PCR, was used to amplify TCRbeta CDR3 regions from genomic DNA. On the study's bioinformatics: Within the assay, amplification of reference gene primers was used to estimate how many nucleated cells each sample contained. To quantify the absolute abundance of each unique TCRbeta CDR3 rearrangement, sequence reads were collapsed and filtered. For each sample, productive Simpson clonality was calculated as the square root of Simpson's diversity index over productive rearrangements. The table was pulled from immuneACCESS by TCRdb, which kept in-frame rearrangements only. Such tables lose some clones; where checked, under half of the loss comes from unresolved V genes, and the rest has no known cause. V and J calls and clone size are copied from that table; D and trimming were computed from the DNA. A total of 450,000 to 500,000 clones appear in this sample, 80% to 90% of them only once. Approximately 3.2% of the sample comes from the top ten.

What the research found in general, with its limitations: Clinical and demographic metadata were provided uncurated, with the amount varying by source and participant.

The collaborating institutions used their own protocols to collect whole blood in K2EDTA tubes. For TCRbeta analysis, collaborator samples were shipped as frozen whole blood, as isolated PBMCs, or as DNA extracted from either sample type. Only one count was recorded for this clone. Its target antigen remains unknown. Base qualities were left out, and no much larger clone turns up one base away. What was sequenced was peripheral blood. The TCR sequence derives from a human donor in a cohort sampled during active COVID-19. This chain joins TRBV10-1 to TRBJ2-7; 13 middle bases align to TRBD2. Read as DNA, the sequence is TGCGCCAGCAGTGATACCGGACTAGCGGGAGCCTACGAGCAGTACTTC. It translates to CASSDTGLAGAYEQYF.